The text below deals with one T cell receptor (beta chain). Which antigen it targets is not known. No much larger clone is present one base from it, and per-base qualities are unavailable. The cysteine opens and the phenylalanine closes a CDR3 of 17 amino acids. The read is trimmed to its CDR3 DNA, 51 bases read in frame from base 1. V loses 0 bases at its end and J loses 6 bases; junction bases beyond the gene matches: 6. The germline V gene provides CDR1 SGDLS and CDR2 YYNGEE. The source of the sample is a study of blood T cell repertoires in COVID-19 (dated by TCRdb to 2018 to 2021). Looking at the study overall: The collaborator samples originated in the United States, Italy and Spain and spanned the acute and convalescent phases of COVID-19. The material from the prospective study consisted of cDNA or gDNA derived from T cells, B-cell-depleted T cells, or PBMCs. Deeply sampled blood TCRbeta repertoires from subjects exposed to, actively infected with, or recovered from COVID-19 were included in the dataset. The repertoires were made available in a free public database intended to serve as a resource for research on the immune response to SARS-CoV-2. The samples were drawn from two sources: the first 160 participants of the ongoing ImmuneRACE study, and about 1,300 subjects contributed by 6 global collaborators. The sample metadata nearly always contained a de-identified subject ID, COVID-19 status, age in years and sex. Where HLA class I and class II types were available, the types were taken from metadata supplied by the sample provider, not from assay-based typing.

What the study reported, not specific to this receptor: The amount of clinical and demographic metadata varied by source and participant and was provided uncurated.

One collaborating source in Seattle enrolled patients while the patients were actively infected and followed the patients over time throughout the course of disease. Each collaborating institution followed its own protocols to collect whole blood in K2EDTA tubes. Collaborator samples were shipped for TCRbeta analysis as frozen whole blood, isolated PBMCs, or DNA extracted from either sample type. TCRbeta CDR3 regions were amplified from genomic DNA using the immunoSEQ Assay, a bias-controlled multiplex PCR. The paper's data handling went like this. Within the assay, amplification of reference gene primers was used to estimate how many nucleated cells each sample contained. Sequence reads were collapsed and filtered to measure the absolute abundance of every unique TCRbeta CDR3 rearrangement. For each sample, productive Simpson clonality was calculated as the square root of Simpson's diversity index across productive rearrangements. The immuneACCESS repertoire file appears here via TCRdb, limited to in-frame rearrangements. These files lack a portion of the clones; in checked studies, under half of the deficit traces to unresolved V genes, and the cause of the others is not known. The DNA was the basis for D and trimming; V, J and clone size are from that table. The sample contains 250,000 to 350,000 clones, roughly 83% of them found a single time. The ten largest clonotypes hold approximately 1.5% of the sample.

Material for sequencing was peripheral blood. The chain is made from TRBV9 and TRBJ2-7; 16 middle bases align to TRBD2. This TCR was recovered from a human donor with COVID-19, enrolled during active disease. The donor label of this sample is uncertain. The bases are TGTGCCAGCAGCGTAGGGTCGGGACTAGCGGGAGGGGTCGAGCAGTACTTC. This codes for CASSVGSGLAGGVEQYF.